This T cell receptor (beta chain) stems from a study of T cell repertoires in cytomegalovirus infection. Each CDR3 protein is one row after TCRdb ran MiXCR on the reads. The repertoire holds around 81,000 distinct CDR3 sequences, with approximately 39% as singletons. Comments on this clonotype: Its target is unknown.

V dropped 5 bases and J dropped 1; count of bases not matched to a gene: 7. The CDR3 loop spans 14 amino acids. The germline gives CDR1 DFQATT, CDR2 SNEGSKA (reference sequence). The material sequenced was CD8+ T cells from cultured PBMCs, taken from culture after CMV antigen stimulation. This sequence was found in a human donor in good health (CMV status not recorded). Some clones in this sample may be carry-over from other donors' samples. This chain connects TRBV20-1 to TRBJ1-1; 7 bases are a match to TRBD1. CDR3 region: CSAYTGTANTEAFF. CDR3 DNA: TGCAGTGCTTATACCGGGACAGCGAACACTGAAGCTTTCTTT.